The present T cell receptor (beta chain) was sequenced within a study of CD8 T cells in ankylosing spondylitis (TCRdb year 2017). Some background on the complete study: The study profiled T cell receptor beta repertoires in healthy donors and ankylosing spondylitis patients to find disease-linked TCR variants. The full study cohort comprised some 27 ankylosing spondylitis patients and 110 or so healthy donors. Samples of peripheral blood were taken, and for ankylosing spondylitis patients, synovial fluid was collected as well.

In this sample, this clonotype turned up a few times. Its specific antigen is unknown. The sample holds no much larger clone one base away, and base qualities are not on file. General conclusions and limits of the study: A TCR beta motif of 7 or 8 highly homologous amino acid variants appeared characteristic of blood from ankylosing spondylitis patients. The disease-linked clones showed a CD8+ phenotype and occurred at relatively low frequencies in peripheral blood. The disease-linked clones were reported to be significantly enriched in matched synovial fluid samples from ankylosing spondylitis patients. Some motif variants were previously reported in synovial fluid and blood of reactive arthritis patients, suggesting common disease-initiation mechanisms.

The instrument was an Illumina HiSeq 2500. Quantitative 5'-RACE with molecular barcodes was the method used to prepare the TCR beta libraries. On the authors' methods: A new computational method based on a probabilistic model of VDJ rearrangement was used to identify disease-linked TCR variants. TCRdb trimmed the raw reads at Q25, called clones with MiXCR and kept productive beta chains. Rows are combined by CDR3 protein, so each entry shows the most common genes and DNA. These V and J calls derive from TCRdb rather than the authors' analysis. Across this sample there are roughly 700,000 distinct CDR3 sequences, with 15% to 20% seen only once. The ten most abundant clones make up over 15% of the sample. From the cysteine through the phenylalanine, the CDR3 covers 15 amino acids. The DNA shown is the 45-base CDR3, in frame from base 1. Here V drops 7 bases and J drops 4 bases, and the junction holds 8 bases not matched to any gene.

The sequence joins TRBV12-3 or TRBV12-4 to TRBJ2-3; a stretch of 10 junction bases matches TRBD2. The sequence came from a male donor with ankylosing spondylitis. Material: blood, either unsorted or a sorted T cell fraction (not recorded which). The CDR3 region reads CASTNSGRASDTQYF. In nucleotides, the sequence is TGTGCCAGCACTAACAGCGGGAGGGCATCAGATACGCAGTATTTT.